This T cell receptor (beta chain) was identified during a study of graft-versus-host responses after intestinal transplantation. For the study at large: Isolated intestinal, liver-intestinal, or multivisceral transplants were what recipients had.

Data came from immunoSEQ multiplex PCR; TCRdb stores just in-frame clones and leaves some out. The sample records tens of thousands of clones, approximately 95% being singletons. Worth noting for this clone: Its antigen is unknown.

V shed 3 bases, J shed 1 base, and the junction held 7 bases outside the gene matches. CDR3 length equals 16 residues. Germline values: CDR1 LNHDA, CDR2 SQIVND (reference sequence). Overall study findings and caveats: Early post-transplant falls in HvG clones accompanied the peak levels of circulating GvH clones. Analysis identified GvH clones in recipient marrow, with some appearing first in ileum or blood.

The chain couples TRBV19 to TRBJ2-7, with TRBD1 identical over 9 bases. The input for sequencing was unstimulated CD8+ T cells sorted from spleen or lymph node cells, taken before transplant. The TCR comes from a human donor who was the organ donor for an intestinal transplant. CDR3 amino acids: CASSMKTGGSSYEQYF. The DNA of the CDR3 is TGTGCCAGTAGTATGAAGACAGGGGGTTCATCCTACGAGCAGTACTTC.